Listed below are T cell receptor beta chains from one sample, sequenced in a study of T cell responses to AZD1222 COVID-19 vaccine. TCRdb keeps only in-frame clones here, not all; method: immunoSEQ multiplex PCR. This sample has some 120,000 clones, with about nine tenths found just once. The source was peripheral blood, collected on day 0 of AZD1222 vaccination. The source is an adult in good health. CDR3s include the opening cysteine and the closing phenylalanine or tryptophan. Fields, in order: J gene, clone size, D gene, V gene, CDR3 protein, CDR3 DNA. The D gene is left open where the match is weak. Rows give clone size only sometimes, using once, few, many, or a class for an expanded clone.

j_gene: TRBJ1-6; abundance: .; d_gene: .; v_gene: TRBV5-1; CDR3aa: CASSLWGQVSPLHF; CDR3nt: TGCGCCAGCAGCTTATGGGGGCAAGTTTCACCCCTCCACTTT
j_gene: TRBJ2-7; abundance: .; d_gene: .; v_gene: TRBV7-2; CDR3aa: CASSLGQGRSYEQYF; CDR3nt: TGTGCCAGCAGCTTAGGGCAGGGACGCTCCTACGAGCAGTACTTC
j_gene: TRBJ1-4; abundance: .; d_gene: .; v_gene: TRBV19; CDR3aa: CASSIDLGNEKLFF; CDR3nt: TGTGCCAGTAGTATAGACCTCGGGAATGAAAAACTGTTTTTT
j_gene: TRBJ2-1; abundance: few; d_gene: .; v_gene: TRBV5-5; CDR3aa: CASSRDLREGNEQFF; CDR3nt: TGTGCCAGCAGCCGCGACCTGCGCGAGGGTAATGAGCAGTTCTTC
j_gene: TRBJ1-6; abundance: .; d_gene: .; v_gene: TRBV27; CDR3aa: CASRRPNSPLHF; CDR3nt: TGTGCCAGCAGGCGTCCTAATTCACCCCTCCACTTT
j_gene: TRBJ2-7; abundance: .; d_gene: .; v_gene: TRBV6-2/TRBV6-3; CDR3aa: CASSYSRREVYEQYF; CDR3nt: TGTGCCAGCAGTTACTCGAGGAGGGAGGTATACGAGCAGTACTTC
j_gene: TRBJ2-1; abundance: .; d_gene: TRBD2; v_gene: TRBV28; CDR3aa: CASSPLAGGHNEQFF; CDR3nt: TGTGCCAGCAGTCCACTAGCGGGGGGCCACAATGAGCAGTTCTTC
j_gene: TRBJ2-3; abundance: .; d_gene: .; v_gene: TRBV29-1; CDR3aa: CSVLGAGTDTQYF; CDR3nt: TGCAGCGTTCTAGGGGCGGGCACAGATACGCAGTATTTT
j_gene: TRBJ1-3; abundance: .; d_gene: .; v_gene: TRBV6-5; CDR3aa: CASSYSGVFGGNTIYF; CDR3nt: TGTGCCAGCAGTTACTCCGGGGTCTTTGGTGGAAACACCATATATTTT
j_gene: TRBJ1-5; abundance: .; d_gene: .; v_gene: TRBV7-9; CDR3aa: CASSQQGQPQHF; CDR3nt: TGTGCCAGCAGCCAGCAGGGTCAGCCCCAGCATTTT
j_gene: TRBJ2-2; abundance: once; d_gene: TRBD2; v_gene: TRBV4-3; CDR3aa: CASSQDPGRGGSNTGELFF; CDR3nt: TGCGCCAGCAGCCAAGACCCCGGGAGGGGAGGCTCGAACACCGGGGAGCTGTTTTTT
j_gene: TRBJ1-4; abundance: .; d_gene: .; v_gene: TRBV7-6; CDR3aa: CASSLARGGKLFF; CDR3nt: TGTGCCAGCAGCTTAGCGCGCGGGGGAAAACTGTTTTTT
j_gene: TRBJ1-2; abundance: .; d_gene: TRBD1; v_gene: TRBV7-9; CDR3aa: CATRGGQGSGYTF; CDR3nt: TGTGCCACCCGAGGGGGACAGGGGTCTGGCTACACCTTC
j_gene: TRBJ2-5; abundance: .; d_gene: .; v_gene: TRBV4-3; CDR3aa: CASSQAPRTVETQYF; CDR3nt: TGCGCCAGCAGCCAAGCACCGCGGACCGTGGAGACCCAGTACTTC
j_gene: TRBJ2-7; abundance: .; d_gene: .; v_gene: TRBV5-4; CDR3aa: CASSFPGSSYEQYF; CDR3nt: TGTGCCAGCAGCTTTCCCGGGAGTTCATACGAGCAGTACTTC
j_gene: TRBJ2-3; abundance: .; d_gene: .; v_gene: TRBV30; CDR3aa: CAWSDGGAADTQYF; CDR3nt: TGTGCCTGGAGTGATGGGGGAGCAGCAGATACGCAGTATTTT
j_gene: TRBJ1-2; abundance: .; d_gene: .; v_gene: TRBV20-1; CDR3aa: CSAPGLRGYTF; CDR3nt: TGCAGTGCGCCAGGGCTGCGTGGCTACACCTTC
j_gene: TRBJ2-1; abundance: .; d_gene: TRBD1; v_gene: TRBV14; CDR3aa: CASSQVVSDRGQRVDNEQFF; CDR3nt: TGTGCCAGCAGCCAAGTGGTGAGCGACAGGGGGCAAAGGGTCGACAATGAGCAGTTCTTC
j_gene: TRBJ1-1; abundance: .; d_gene: .; v_gene: TRBV6-1; CDR3aa: CASSEWGTEAFF; CDR3nt: TGTGCCAGCAGTGAATGGGGCACTGAAGCTTTCTTT
j_gene: TRBJ2-1; abundance: .; d_gene: .; v_gene: TRBV11-3; CDR3aa: CASSLYGGDEQFF; CDR3nt: TGTGCCAGCAGCTTATACGGTGGGGATGAGCAGTTCTTC
j_gene: TRBJ1-6; abundance: .; d_gene: .; v_gene: TRBV5-6; CDR3aa: CASSLGAGQFKMRNSPLHF; CDR3nt: TGTGCCAGCAGCTTGGGGGCAGGCCAATTCAAAATGAGGAATTCACCCCTCCACTTT
j_gene: TRBJ1-3; abundance: once; d_gene: .; v_gene: TRBV9; CDR3aa: CASSVYETASSGNTIYF; CDR3nt: TGTGCTAGCAGCGTCTACGAGACAGCGAGCTCTGGAAACACCATATATTTT
j_gene: TRBJ2-1; abundance: .; d_gene: TRBD2; v_gene: TRBV6-5; CDR3aa: CASSYAGGSYNEQFF; CDR3nt: TGTGCCAGCAGTTATGCGGGAGGCTCTTACAATGAGCAGTTCTTC
j_gene: TRBJ1-2; abundance: .; d_gene: .; v_gene: TRBV25-1; CDR3aa: CASSEVGGVSYGYTF; CDR3nt: TGTGCCAGCAGTGAAGTGGGAGGGGTATCATATGGCTACACCTTC
j_gene: TRBJ1-4; abundance: .; d_gene: TRBD1; v_gene: TRBV19; CDR3aa: CASSTGQVRKLFF; CDR3nt: TGTGCCAGTAGTACGGGACAGGTTCGAAAACTGTTTTTT
j_gene: TRBJ1-2; abundance: .; d_gene: .; v_gene: TRBV7-9; CDR3aa: CASSLVGRPEGYGYTF; CDR3nt: TGTGCCAGCAGCTTAGTCGGGCGGCCGGAGGGCTATGGCTACACCTTC
j_gene: TRBJ1-4; abundance: .; d_gene: .; v_gene: TRBV24-1; CDR3aa: CATSDLREPGLKLFF; CDR3nt: TGTGCCACCAGTGATTTGCGGGAACCCGGGTTAAAACTGTTTTTT
j_gene: TRBJ2-1; abundance: .; d_gene: .; v_gene: TRBV5-1; CDR3aa: CASSSQAVNEQFF; CDR3nt: TGCGCCAGCAGCTCCCAAGCGGTCAATGAGCAGTTCTTC
j_gene: TRBJ1-2; abundance: .; d_gene: TRBD1; v_gene: TRBV6-5; CDR3aa: CASSQAAGGIYGYTF; CDR3nt: TGTGCCAGCAGCCAAGCGGCAGGGGGCATCTATGGCTACACCTTC
j_gene: TRBJ2-7; abundance: .; d_gene: TRBD1; v_gene: TRBV6-5; CDR3aa: CASTRGGQGAYEQYF; CDR3nt: TGTGCCAGCACCAGGGGTGGACAGGGGGCCTACGAGCAGTACTTC
j_gene: TRBJ1-1; abundance: .; d_gene: .; v_gene: TRBV6-5; CDR3aa: CASSYRRRNTEAFF; CDR3nt: TGTGCCAGCAGTTACCGGAGGCGGAACACTGAAGCTTTCTTT
j_gene: TRBJ1-6; abundance: .; d_gene: TRBD1; v_gene: TRBV11-2; CDR3aa: CASSLSSRATGVDSPLHF; CDR3nt: TGTGCCAGCAGCTTATCTTCCCGGGCGACAGGGGTAGATTCACCCCTCCACTTT
j_gene: TRBJ1-6; abundance: .; d_gene: .; v_gene: TRBV5-1; CDR3aa: CASSLDTGSNSPLHF; CDR3nt: TGCGCCAGCAGCTTGGACACAGGGAGCAATTCACCCCTCCACTTT
j_gene: TRBJ2-6; abundance: once; d_gene: .; v_gene: TRBV30; CDR3aa: CAWRNAGVGANVLTF; CDR3nt: TGTGCCTGGAGAAACGCAGGGGTAGGGGCCAACGTCCTGACTTTC
j_gene: TRBJ1-1; abundance: once; d_gene: .; v_gene: TRBV3-1/TRBV3-2; CDR3aa: CASSQERTDPGTEAFF; CDR3nt: TGTGCCAGCAGCCAAGAGAGGACGGACCCCGGGACTGAAGCTTTCTTT
j_gene: TRBJ2-7; abundance: .; d_gene: .; v_gene: TRBV11-2; CDR3aa: CASSRGLSYEQYF; CDR3nt: TGTGCCAGCAGCCGGGGGCTCTCCTACGAGCAGTACTTC
j_gene: TRBJ1-2; abundance: .; d_gene: TRBD1; v_gene: TRBV5-1; CDR3aa: CASSLAGTGQKGYTF; CDR3nt: TGCGCCAGCAGCTTGGCCGGGACAGGGCAGAAGGGCTACACCTTC
j_gene: TRBJ2-3; abundance: .; d_gene: TRBD2; v_gene: TRBV19; CDR3aa: CASSDKSGSYGNTQYF; CDR3nt: TGTGCCAGTAGTGATAAAAGCGGGAGTTATGGGAATACGCAGTATTTT
j_gene: TRBJ1-4; abundance: .; d_gene: .; v_gene: TRBV3-1/TRBV3-2; CDR3aa: CASSQFGGTEKLFF; CDR3nt: TGTGCCAGCAGCCAATTCGGTGGGACAGAAAAACTGTTTTTT
j_gene: TRBJ2-7; abundance: .; d_gene: .; v_gene: TRBV29-1; CDR3aa: CSVSAGYEQYF; CDR3nt: TGCAGCGTTTCGGCCGGGTACGAGCAGTACTTC
j_gene: TRBJ1-6; abundance: .; d_gene: .; v_gene: TRBV6-6; CDR3aa: CASSYAWGYNSPLHF; CDR3nt: TGTGCCAGCAGTTACGCTTGGGGCTATAATTCACCCCTCCACTTT
j_gene: TRBJ1-1; abundance: few; d_gene: .; v_gene: TRBV14; CDR3aa: CASSQDRNTEAFF; CDR3nt: TGTGCCAGCAGCCAAGACAGGAACACTGAAGCTTTCTTT
j_gene: TRBJ2-1; abundance: .; d_gene: .; v_gene: TRBV3-1/TRBV3-2; CDR3aa: CASSSLAGEQFF; CDR3nt: TGTGCCAGCAGCTCTCTAGCCGGTGAGCAGTTCTTC
j_gene: TRBJ2-2; abundance: .; d_gene: .; v_gene: TRBV5-6; CDR3aa: CASSHASRGNTGELFF; CDR3nt: TGTGCCAGCAGTCACGCGTCCAGGGGGAACACCGGGGAGCTGTTTTTT
j_gene: TRBJ1-4; abundance: .; d_gene: .; v_gene: TRBV6-5; CDR3aa: CASSYEGATNEKLFF; CDR3nt: TGTGCCAGCAGTTATGAGGGTGCAACTAATGAAAAACTGTTTTTT
j_gene: TRBJ1-2; abundance: .; d_gene: .; v_gene: TRBV29-1; CDR3aa: CSVDTHTNYGYTF; CDR3nt: TGCAGCGTTGATACACATACTAACTATGGCTACACCTTC
j_gene: TRBJ1-1; abundance: .; d_gene: TRBD1; v_gene: TRBV3-1/TRBV3-2; CDR3aa: CASSQETGGSEAFF; CDR3nt: TGTGCCAGCAGCCAGGAGACAGGGGGCAGTGAAGCTTTCTTT
j_gene: TRBJ2-5; abundance: .; d_gene: .; v_gene: TRBV9; CDR3aa: CASSATPDAQETQYF; CDR3nt: TGTGCCAGCAGCGCCACCCCTGACGCCCAAGAGACCCAGTACTTC
j_gene: TRBJ1-1; abundance: .; d_gene: .; v_gene: TRBV29-1; CDR3aa: CSAALNTEAFF; CDR3nt: TGCAGCGCCGCCTTGAACACTGAAGCTTTCTTT
j_gene: TRBJ2-3; abundance: .; d_gene: .; v_gene: TRBV7-9; CDR3aa: CASSLVEDTQYF; CDR3nt: TGTGCCAGCAGCTTAGTTGAAGATACGCAGTATTTT
j_gene: TRBJ1-2; abundance: few; d_gene: TRBD1; v_gene: TRBV3-1/TRBV3-2; CDR3aa: CASSRGGQTYGYTF; CDR3nt: TGTGCCAGCAGCCGGGGGGGACAGACCTATGGCTACACCTTC
j_gene: TRBJ2-7; abundance: .; d_gene: .; v_gene: TRBV5-1; CDR3aa: CASSLGQGTHEQYF; CDR3nt: TGCGCCAGCAGCTTAGGTCAGGGGACCCACGAGCAGTACTTC
j_gene: TRBJ2-7; abundance: .; d_gene: .; v_gene: TRBV19; CDR3aa: CASSIGHEQYF; CDR3nt: TGTGCCAGTAGTATTGGCCACGAGCAGTACTTC
j_gene: TRBJ2-2; abundance: .; d_gene: TRBD2; v_gene: TRBV11-3; CDR3aa: CASTSIAGVVDTGELFF; CDR3nt: TGTGCCAGCACCTCCATAGCGGGAGTGGTCGACACCGGGGAGCTGTTTTTT
j_gene: TRBJ2-1; abundance: .; d_gene: .; v_gene: TRBV9; CDR3aa: CASSVEAGKGAYNEQFF; CDR3nt: TGTGCCAGCAGCGTAGAGGCGGGAAAGGGGGCCTACAATGAGCAGTTCTTC
j_gene: TRBJ1-1; abundance: .; d_gene: .; v_gene: TRBV6-2/TRBV6-3; CDR3aa: CASSLLGGMNTEAFF; CDR3nt: TGTGCCAGCAGTTTACTTGGCGGAATGAACACTGAAGCTTTCTTT
j_gene: TRBJ2-3; abundance: .; d_gene: TRBD1; v_gene: TRBV18; CDR3aa: CASSSGQGGTDTQYF; CDR3nt: TGTGCCAGCTCATCGGGACAGGGGGGGACAGATACGCAGTATTTT
j_gene: TRBJ1-5; abundance: .; d_gene: TRBD1; v_gene: TRBV28; CDR3aa: CASSATGANQPQHF; CDR3nt: TGTGCCAGCAGTGCCACAGGGGCCAATCAGCCCCAGCATTTT
j_gene: TRBJ2-7; abundance: once; d_gene: TRBD1; v_gene: TRBV28; CDR3aa: CASSSSSPGQGTGEQYF; CDR3nt: TGTGCCAGCAGTTCCTCGTCCCCGGGACAGGGGACGGGAGAGCAGTACTTC